Listed here are 7 T cell receptor beta chains from one sample, sequenced in a study of T cell responses to AZD1222 COVID-19 vaccine. Profiling relied on immunoSEQ multiplex PCR, and the TCRdb table lists in-frame clones only, not all of them. The sample lists over 65,000 clones, roughly 90% seen once, with 7% in the top ten. The sequenced sample was peripheral blood, obtained on day 0 of AZD1222 vaccination. These receptors all stem from an adult in good health.

The chain uses TRBV5-1 and TRBJ1-1; TRBD1 aligns across 9 bases. J lost 3 bases, V lost 4 bases, and 10 bases had no gene match. CDR1 SGHRS and CDR2 YFSETQ come from the germline V gene. The CDR3 is 16 amino acids. The chain's CDR3 is CASSHGQGPPDTEAFF. In nucleotides, the CDR3 is TGCGCCAGCAGCCACGGACAGGGGCCCCCGGACACTGAAGCTTTCTTT. The full variable domain, rest sourced from reference TRBV5-1 and TRBJ1-1, is KAGVTQTPRYLIKTRGQQVTLSCSPISGHRSVSWYQQTPGQGLQFLFEYFSETQRNKGNFPGRFSGRQFSNSRSEMNVSTLELGDSALYLCASSHGQGPPDTEAFFGQGTRLTVV.

The chain combines TRBV27 with TRBJ2-7; TRBD1 matches at 8 bases. Looked up from germline, CDR1 is MNHEY and CDR2 is SMNVEV (reference sequence). The CDR3 is 13 residues long. The J segment lost 7 bases and the V segment lost 5 bases, leaving 7 bases of the junction unmatched. The CDR3 sequence is CASSPDRVGEQYF. The CDR3 region has the DNA TGTGCCAGCAGTCCGGACAGGGTTGGGGAGCAGTACTTC.

The J gene is TRBJ1-1, the V gene TRBV21-1. TRBV21-1 is described as a pseudogene. There are 14 residues in the CDR3. CDR3 protein: CASSSYREETEAFF. Written as DNA, the CDR3 is TGTGCCAGCAGCAGCTACAGGGAGGAGACTGAAGCTTTCTTT.

This chain links TRBV9 with TRBJ2-7, with 10 nucleotides matching TRBD1. The CDR3 is made up of 17 amino acids. V lost 4 bases to trimming and J lost 4 bases; unmatched junction nucleotides: 14. The V gene's germline CDR1 is SGDLS and CDR2 YYNGEE. Here the CDR3 reads CASSKSVRDRGLYEQYF. CDR3 nucleotides: TGTGCCAGCAGCAAATCTGTCCGGGACAGGGGACTGTACGAGCAGTACTTC.

The chain carries TRBV28 and TRBJ1-2, with D maybe TRBD1 (5 bases). The CDR3 covers 14 residues. V lost 5 bases and J lost 8, with 18 bases in between. Germline CDR1 MDHEN, CDR2 SYDVKM. Written as DNA, the CDR3 is TGTGCCAGCAGTAGAGATCAGGCCCGGGGGGGCTACACCTTC. It yields the protein CASSRDQARGGYTF.

The V gene is TRBV7-2, the J gene TRBJ1-5; D not certain. Per germline, CDR1 SGHTA and CDR2 FQGNSA. CDR3 length: 13 amino acids. V gave up 5 bases and J gave up 4 bases, with 9 bases separating them. The CDR3 DNA reads as TGTGCCAGCAGCCCACTGCATAATCAGCCCCAGCATTTT. This codes for CASSPLHNQPQHF.

This clone is a singleton in its sample. The genes are TRBV29-1 and TRBJ2-1; D gene unclear. The germline V gene encodes CDR1 SQVTM and CDR2 ANQGSEA. Deletions cut 6 bases from V and 4 bases from J, with 7 bases between. This CDR3 comprises 11 residues. The CDR3 here is CSVSLYNEQFF. Here the CDR3 DNA reads TGCAGCGTGTCTCTATACAATGAGCAGTTCTTC.